The 7 T cell receptor beta chains presented below share a single source sample, sequenced in a study of kidney transplant recipient with SARS-CoV-2 infection. TCRdb fed the reads into MiXCR, producing one record per CDR3 protein. The data contain roughly 230,000 distinct CDR3 sequences, around 26% of them seen just once; the ten biggest clones take up roughly 7.3%. The specimen comprised a blood sample, sampled at baseline and on day 111 from a kidney transplant recipient. These receptors were collected from a male patient younger than 45 who had COVID-19 and was a kidney transplant recipient. The T cells may come from the graft donor.

This clonotype was observed a single time. A read error may explain this, as a much larger clone is one base away. The chain couples TRBV8-2 to TRBJ2-6. TRBV8-2 is flagged as a pseudogene. The CDR3 has 17 amino acids. This chain's CDR3 is CGGMDRITQSRANVLTF. In DNA form, the CDR3 reads TGTGGCGGCATGGATAGGATAACACAAAGTCGGGCCAACGTCCTGACTTTC.

Details on this clonotype: A much larger clone lies a single base off, so this may be a read error. CDR3 region: CANRCMIATVMQDTQYF. The DNA of the CDR3 is TGTGCCAACAGATGTATGATAGCTACAGTCATGCAAGATACGCAGTATTTT. V usage is TRBV21-1 and J usage is TRBJ2-3. TRBV21-1 is labeled a pseudogene. This CDR3 is built from 17 residues.

V is TRBV20-1 and J is TRBJ2-1; a possible D gene is TRBD2 (5 bases). Germline V gene lookup returns CDR1 DFQATT and CDR2 SNEGSKA (reference sequence). V was shortened by 7 bases and J by 9 bases, with 22 bases between the two germline ends. The CDR3 is made up of 14 amino acids. The CDR3 region is CSVPLRVSGSEQFF. For the CDR3, the DNA is TGCAGTGTACCCCTCCGAGTGAGTGGGAGTGAGCAGTTCTTC.

This clonotype was seen only a few times. A much bigger clone sits one base away, suggesting this may be a read error. This CDR3 is CASSQVNPGTYGEHYF. The CDR3 coding sequence is TGTGCCAGCAGCCAAGTCAACCCTGGAACCTACGGAGAGCATTACTTC. The chain combines TRBV4-2 with TRBJ2-4; unclear D gene. This CDR3 comprises 16 residues. V dropped 1 base and J dropped 16 bases, with 26 bases sitting between them. Germline V gives CDR1 LGHNA, CDR2 YNFKEQ.

This clonotype was detected only once. This may be a read error: a much more frequent sequence differs by one nucleotide. V is TRBV7-2 and J is TRBJ2-4; D not resolved. The CDR3 has 15 amino acids. CDR1 and CDR2 (germline): SGHTA, FQGNSA. Written as DNA, the CDR3 is TGTGCCAGCAGCTTATTAGCCAGAGCCAAAACCATTCAGTACTTC. As protein: CASSLLARAKTIQYF.

This clonotype was recorded many times. This sequence joins TRBV6-4 and TRBJ2-7; D is undetermined. The V end lost 6 bases, the J end lost 5 bases, and 14 bases lay between the germline ends. In germline, CDR1 is MRHNA, CDR2 SNTAGT. The CDR3 is made up of 13 amino acids. The CDR3 protein is CASSESPSNEQYF. The CDR3 DNA reads TGTGCCAGCAGCGAGTCCCCCTCTAACGAGCAGTACTTC.

This clonotype appeared many times. The chain combines TRBV28 with TRBJ2-5; D not certain. The CDR3 has 11 amino acids. The germline V and J ends were trimmed by 3 bases and 4 bases, with 3 bases remaining between them. Germline assignment: CDR1 MDHEN and CDR2 SYDVKM. The chain's CDR3 is CASSFLETQYF. The CDR3 DNA reads as TGTGCCAGCAGTTTTTTAGAGACCCAGTACTTC.